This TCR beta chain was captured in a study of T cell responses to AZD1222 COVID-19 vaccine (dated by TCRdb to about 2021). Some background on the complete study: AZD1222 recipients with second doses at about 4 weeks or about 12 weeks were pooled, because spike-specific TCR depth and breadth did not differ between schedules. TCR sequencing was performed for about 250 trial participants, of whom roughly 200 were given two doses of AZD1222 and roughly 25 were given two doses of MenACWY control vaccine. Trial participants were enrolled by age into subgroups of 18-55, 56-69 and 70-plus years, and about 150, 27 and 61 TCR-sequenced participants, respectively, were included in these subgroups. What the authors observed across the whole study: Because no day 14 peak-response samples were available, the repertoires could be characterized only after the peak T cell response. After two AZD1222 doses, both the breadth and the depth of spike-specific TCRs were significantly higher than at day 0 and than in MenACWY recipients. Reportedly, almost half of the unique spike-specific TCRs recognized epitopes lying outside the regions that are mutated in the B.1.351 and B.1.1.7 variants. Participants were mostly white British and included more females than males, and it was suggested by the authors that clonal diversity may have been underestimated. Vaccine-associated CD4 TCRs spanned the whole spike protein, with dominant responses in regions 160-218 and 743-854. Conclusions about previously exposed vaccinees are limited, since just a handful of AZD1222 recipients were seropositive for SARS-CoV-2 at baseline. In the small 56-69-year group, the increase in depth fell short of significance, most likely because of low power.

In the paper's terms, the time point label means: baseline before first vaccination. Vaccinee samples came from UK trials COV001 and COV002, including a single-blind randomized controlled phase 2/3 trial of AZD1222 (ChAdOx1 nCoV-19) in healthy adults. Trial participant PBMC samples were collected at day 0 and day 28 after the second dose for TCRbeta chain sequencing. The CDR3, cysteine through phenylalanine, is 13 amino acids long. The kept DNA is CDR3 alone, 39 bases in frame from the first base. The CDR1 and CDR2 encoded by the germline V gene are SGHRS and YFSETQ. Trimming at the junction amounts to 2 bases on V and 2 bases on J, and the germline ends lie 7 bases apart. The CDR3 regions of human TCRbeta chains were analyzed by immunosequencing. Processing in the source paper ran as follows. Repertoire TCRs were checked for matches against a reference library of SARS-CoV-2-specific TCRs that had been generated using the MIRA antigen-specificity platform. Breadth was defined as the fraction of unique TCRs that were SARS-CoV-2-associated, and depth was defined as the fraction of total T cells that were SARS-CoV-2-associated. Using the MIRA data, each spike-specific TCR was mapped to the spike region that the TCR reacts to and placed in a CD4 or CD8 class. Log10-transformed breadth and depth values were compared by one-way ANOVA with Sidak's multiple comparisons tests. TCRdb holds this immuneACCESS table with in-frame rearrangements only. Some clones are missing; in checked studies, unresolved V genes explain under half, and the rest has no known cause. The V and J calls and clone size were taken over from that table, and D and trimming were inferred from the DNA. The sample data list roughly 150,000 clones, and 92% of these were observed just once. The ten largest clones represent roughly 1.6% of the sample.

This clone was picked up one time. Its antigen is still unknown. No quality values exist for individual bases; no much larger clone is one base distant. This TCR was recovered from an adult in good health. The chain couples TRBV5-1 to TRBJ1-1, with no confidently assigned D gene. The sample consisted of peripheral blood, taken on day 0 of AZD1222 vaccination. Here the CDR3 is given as CASSFSQNTEAFF. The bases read TGCGCCAGCAGCTTTTCCCAAAACACTGAAGCTTTCTTT.